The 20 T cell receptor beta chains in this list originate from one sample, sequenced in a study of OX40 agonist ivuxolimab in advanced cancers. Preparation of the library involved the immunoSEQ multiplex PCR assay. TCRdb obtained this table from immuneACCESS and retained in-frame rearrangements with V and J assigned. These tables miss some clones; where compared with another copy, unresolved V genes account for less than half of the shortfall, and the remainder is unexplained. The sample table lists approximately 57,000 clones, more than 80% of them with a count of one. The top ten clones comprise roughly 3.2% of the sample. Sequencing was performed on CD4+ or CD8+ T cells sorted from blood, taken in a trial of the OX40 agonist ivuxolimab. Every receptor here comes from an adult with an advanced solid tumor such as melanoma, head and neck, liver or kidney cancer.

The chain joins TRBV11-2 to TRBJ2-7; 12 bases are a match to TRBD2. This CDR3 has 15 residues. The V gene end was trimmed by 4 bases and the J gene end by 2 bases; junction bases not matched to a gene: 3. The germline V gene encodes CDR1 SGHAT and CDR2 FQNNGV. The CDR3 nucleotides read TGTGCCAGCAGCTCACTAGCGGGAGGAACCTACGAGCAGTACTTC. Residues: CASSSLAGGTYEQYF.

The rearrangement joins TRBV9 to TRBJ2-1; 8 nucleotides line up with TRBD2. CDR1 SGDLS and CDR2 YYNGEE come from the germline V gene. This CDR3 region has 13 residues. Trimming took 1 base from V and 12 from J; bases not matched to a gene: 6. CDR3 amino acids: CASSVPGGVGQFF. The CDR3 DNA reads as TGTGCCAGCAGCGTACCGGGAGGGGTCGGGCAGTTCTTC. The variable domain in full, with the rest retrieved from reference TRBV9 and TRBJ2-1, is DSGVTQTPKHLITATGQRVTLRCSPRSGDLSVYWYQQSLDQGLQFLIQYYNGEERAKGNILERFSAQQFPDLHSELNLSSLELGDSALYFCASSVPGGVGQFFGPGTRLTVL.

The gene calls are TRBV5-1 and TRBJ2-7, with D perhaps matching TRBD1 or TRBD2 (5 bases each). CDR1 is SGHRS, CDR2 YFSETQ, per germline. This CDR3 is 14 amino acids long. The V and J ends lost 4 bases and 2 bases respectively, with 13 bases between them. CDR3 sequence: CASSTPGSPYEQYF. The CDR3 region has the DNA TGCGCCAGCAGCACTCCAGGGAGTCCCTACGAGCAGTACTTC. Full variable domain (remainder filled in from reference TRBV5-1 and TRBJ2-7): KAGVTQTPRYLIKTRGQQVTLSCSPISGHRSVSWYQQTPGQGLQFLFEYFSETQRNKGNFPGRFSGRQFSNSRSEMNVSTLELGDSALYLCASSTPGSPYEQYFGPGTRLTVT.

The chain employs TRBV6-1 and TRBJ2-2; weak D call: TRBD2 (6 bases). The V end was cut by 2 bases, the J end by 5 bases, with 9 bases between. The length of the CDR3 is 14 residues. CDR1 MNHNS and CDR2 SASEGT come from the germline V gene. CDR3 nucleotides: TGTGCCAGCAGTGAAAATGGAGGGACCGGGGAGCTGTTTTTT. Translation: CASSENGGTGELFF.

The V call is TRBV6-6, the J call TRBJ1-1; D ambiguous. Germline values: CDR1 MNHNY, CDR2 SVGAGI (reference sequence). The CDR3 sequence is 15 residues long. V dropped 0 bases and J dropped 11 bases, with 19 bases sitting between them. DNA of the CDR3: TGTGCCAGCAGTTACTCCTGGTCGCCAAGCCCATTCGCTTTCTTT. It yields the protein CASSYSWSPSPFAFF.

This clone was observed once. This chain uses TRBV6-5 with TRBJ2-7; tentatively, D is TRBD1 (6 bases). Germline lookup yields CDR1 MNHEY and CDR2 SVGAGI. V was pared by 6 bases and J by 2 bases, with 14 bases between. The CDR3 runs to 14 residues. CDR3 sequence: CASRGAARTYEQYF. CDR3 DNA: TGTGCCAGCAGGGGGGCCGCCCGGACCTACGAGCAGTACTTC.

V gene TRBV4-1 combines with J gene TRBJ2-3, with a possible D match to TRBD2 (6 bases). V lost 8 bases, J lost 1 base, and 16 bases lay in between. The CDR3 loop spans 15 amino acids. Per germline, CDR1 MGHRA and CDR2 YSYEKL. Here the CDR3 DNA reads TGCGCCAGCGACCAAGGAGGGAGTGGCACAGATACGCAGTATTTT. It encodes CASDQGGSGTDTQYF.

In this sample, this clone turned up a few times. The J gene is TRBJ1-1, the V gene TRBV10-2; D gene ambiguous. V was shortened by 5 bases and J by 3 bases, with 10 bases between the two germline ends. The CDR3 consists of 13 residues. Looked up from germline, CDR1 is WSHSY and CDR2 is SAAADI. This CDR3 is CASSSERDTEAFF. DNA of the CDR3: TGCGCCAGCAGTTCAGAGCGGGACACTGAAGCTTTCTTT.

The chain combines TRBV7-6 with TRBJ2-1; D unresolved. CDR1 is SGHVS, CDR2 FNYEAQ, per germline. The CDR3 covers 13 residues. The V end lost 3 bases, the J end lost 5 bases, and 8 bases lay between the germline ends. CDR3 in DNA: TGTGCCAGCAGCTTTGGGCCTAACAATGAGCAGTTCTTC. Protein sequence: CASSFGPNNEQFF.

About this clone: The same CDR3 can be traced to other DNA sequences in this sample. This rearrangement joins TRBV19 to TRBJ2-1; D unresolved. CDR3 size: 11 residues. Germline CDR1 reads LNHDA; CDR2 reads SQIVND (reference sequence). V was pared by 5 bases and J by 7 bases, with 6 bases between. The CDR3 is CASSRWNEQFF. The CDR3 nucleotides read TGTGCCAGTAGTCGTTGGAATGAGCAGTTCTTC.

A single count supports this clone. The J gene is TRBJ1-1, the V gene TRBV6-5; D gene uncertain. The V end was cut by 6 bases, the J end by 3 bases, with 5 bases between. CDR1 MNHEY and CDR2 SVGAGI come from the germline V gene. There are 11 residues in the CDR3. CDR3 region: CASSDHTEAFF. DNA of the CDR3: TGTGCCAGCAGCGACCACACTGAAGCTTTCTTT.

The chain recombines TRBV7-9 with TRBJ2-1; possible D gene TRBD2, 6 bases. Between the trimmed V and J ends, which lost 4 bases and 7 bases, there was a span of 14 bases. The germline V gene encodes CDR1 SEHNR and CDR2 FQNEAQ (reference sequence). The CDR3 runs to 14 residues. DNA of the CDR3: TGTGCCAGCAGCTCCCGGGACTTTCGGAATGAGCAGTTCTTC. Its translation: CASSSRDFRNEQFF. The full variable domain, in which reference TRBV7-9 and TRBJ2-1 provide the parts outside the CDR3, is DTGVSQNPRHKITKRGQNVTFRCDPISEHNRLYWYRQTLGQGPEFLTYFQNEAQLEKSRLLSDRFSAERPKGSFSTLEIQRTEQGDSAMYLCASSSRDFRNEQFFGPGTRLTVL.

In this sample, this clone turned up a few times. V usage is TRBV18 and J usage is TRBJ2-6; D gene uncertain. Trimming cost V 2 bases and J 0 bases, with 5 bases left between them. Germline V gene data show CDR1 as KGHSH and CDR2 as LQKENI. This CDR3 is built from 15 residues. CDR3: CASSPVNSGANVLTF. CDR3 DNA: TGTGCCAGCTCACCAGTAAACTCTGGGGCCAACGTCCTGACTTTC.

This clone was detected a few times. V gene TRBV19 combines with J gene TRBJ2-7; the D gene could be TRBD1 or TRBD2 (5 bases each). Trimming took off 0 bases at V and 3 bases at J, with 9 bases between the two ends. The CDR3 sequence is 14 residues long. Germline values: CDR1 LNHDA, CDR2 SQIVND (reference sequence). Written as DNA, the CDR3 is TGTGCCAGTAGTATAGATGTGGGGGACTACGAGCAGTACTTC. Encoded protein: CASSIDVGDYEQYF.

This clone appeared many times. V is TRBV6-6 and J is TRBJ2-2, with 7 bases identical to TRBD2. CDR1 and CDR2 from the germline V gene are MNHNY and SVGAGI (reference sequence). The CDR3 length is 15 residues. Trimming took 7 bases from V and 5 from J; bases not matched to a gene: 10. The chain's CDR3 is CASKRAGTETGELFF. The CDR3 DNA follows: TGTGCCAGCAAAAGAGCGGGAACTGAAACCGGGGAGCTGTTTTTT.

CDR3 nucleotide sequence: TGCGCCAGCAGCCTCGCGGCGGGGGTTGGGGAGCAGTACTTC. Amino acid sequence: CASSLAAGVGEQYF. The chain uses TRBV5-1 and TRBJ2-7; TRBD2 aligns across 7 bases. The CDR3 contains 14 residues. Losses at the gene ends were 4 bases for V and 7 bases for J; bases not matched to a gene: 11. Germline values: CDR1 SGHRS, CDR2 YFSETQ.

For the CDR3, the DNA is TGTGCCACCAGCAGAGATCCAGCGGTTAGCACAGATACGCAGTATTTT. The encoded protein is CATSRDPAVSTDTQYF. V gene TRBV15 combines with J gene TRBJ2-3, with a tentative D call TRBD2 (5 bases). This CDR3 spans 16 amino acids. The V end lost 0 bases, the J end lost 0 bases, and 10 bases lay between the germline ends. Germline lookup yields CDR1 LNHNV and CDR2 YYDKDF (reference sequence).

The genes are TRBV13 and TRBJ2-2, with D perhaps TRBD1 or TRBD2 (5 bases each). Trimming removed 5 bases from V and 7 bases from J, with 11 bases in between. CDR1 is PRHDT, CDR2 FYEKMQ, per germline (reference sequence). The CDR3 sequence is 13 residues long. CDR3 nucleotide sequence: TGTGCCAGCAGCCCGGGACGCCGCGGGGAGCTGTTTTTT. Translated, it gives CASSPGRRGELFF.

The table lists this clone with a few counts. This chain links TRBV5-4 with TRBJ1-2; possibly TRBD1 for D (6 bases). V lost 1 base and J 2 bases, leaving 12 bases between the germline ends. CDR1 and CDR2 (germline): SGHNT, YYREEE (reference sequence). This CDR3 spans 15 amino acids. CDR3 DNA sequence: TGTGCCAGCAGCTTGTGGGGGGCAGGGAACTATGGCTACACCTTC. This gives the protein CASSLWGAGNYGYTF. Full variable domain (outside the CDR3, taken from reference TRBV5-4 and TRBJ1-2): ETGVTQSPTHLIKTRGQQVTLRCSSQSGHNTVSWYQQALGQGPQFIFQYYREEENGRGNFPPRFSGLQFPNYSSELNVNALELDDSALYLCASSLWGAGNYGYTFGSGTRLTVV.

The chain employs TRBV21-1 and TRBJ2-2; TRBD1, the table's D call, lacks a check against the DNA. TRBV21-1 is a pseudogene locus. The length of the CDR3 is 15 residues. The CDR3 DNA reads TGTGCCAGCAGCCGCCGGGACAGGGACACCGGGGAGCTGTTTTTT. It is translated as CASSRRDRDTGELFF.